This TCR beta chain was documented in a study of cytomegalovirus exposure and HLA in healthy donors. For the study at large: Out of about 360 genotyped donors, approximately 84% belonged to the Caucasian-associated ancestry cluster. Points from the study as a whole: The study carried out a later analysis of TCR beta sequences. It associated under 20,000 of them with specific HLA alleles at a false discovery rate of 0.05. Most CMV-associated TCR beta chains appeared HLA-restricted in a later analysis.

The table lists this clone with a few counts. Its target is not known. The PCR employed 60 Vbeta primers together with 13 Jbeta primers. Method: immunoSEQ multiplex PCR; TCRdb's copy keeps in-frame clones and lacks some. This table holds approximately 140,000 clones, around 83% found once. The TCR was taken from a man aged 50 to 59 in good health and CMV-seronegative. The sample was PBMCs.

CDR3: CASSQDRGGQETQYF. CDR3 DNA sequence: TGTGCCAGCAGCCAAGATCGCGGGGGGCAAGAGACCCAGTACTTC. The chain couples TRBV4-2 to TRBJ2-5; 8 positions agree with TRBD2. Unmatched junction bases numbered 2, after V lost 0 bases and J lost 2 bases. This CDR3 has 15 amino acids. Germline V CDR1 and CDR2: LGHNA, YNFKEQ.